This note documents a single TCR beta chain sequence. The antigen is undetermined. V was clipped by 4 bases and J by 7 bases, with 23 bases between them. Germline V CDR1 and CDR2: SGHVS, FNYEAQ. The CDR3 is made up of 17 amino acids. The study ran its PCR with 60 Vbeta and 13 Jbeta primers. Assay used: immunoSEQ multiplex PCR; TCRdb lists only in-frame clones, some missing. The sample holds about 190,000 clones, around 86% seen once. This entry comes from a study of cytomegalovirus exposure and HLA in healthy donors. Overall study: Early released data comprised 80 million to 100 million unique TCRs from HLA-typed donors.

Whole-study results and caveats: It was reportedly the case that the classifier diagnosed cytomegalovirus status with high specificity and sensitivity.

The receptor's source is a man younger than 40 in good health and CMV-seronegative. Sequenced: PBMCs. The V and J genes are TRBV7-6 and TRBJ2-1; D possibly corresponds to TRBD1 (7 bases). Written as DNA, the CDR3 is TGTGCCAGCAGCTCCCAGGGGGTTAGGGGGGCGGGAAATGAGCAGTTCTTC. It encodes CASSSQGVRGAGNEQFF. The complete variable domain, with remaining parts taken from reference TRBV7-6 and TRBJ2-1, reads GAGVSQSPRYKVTKRGQDVALRCDPISGHVSLYWYRQALGQGPEFLTYFNYEAQQDKSGLPNDRFSAERPEGSISTLTIQRTEQRDSAMYRCASSSQGVRGAGNEQFFGPGTRLTVL.